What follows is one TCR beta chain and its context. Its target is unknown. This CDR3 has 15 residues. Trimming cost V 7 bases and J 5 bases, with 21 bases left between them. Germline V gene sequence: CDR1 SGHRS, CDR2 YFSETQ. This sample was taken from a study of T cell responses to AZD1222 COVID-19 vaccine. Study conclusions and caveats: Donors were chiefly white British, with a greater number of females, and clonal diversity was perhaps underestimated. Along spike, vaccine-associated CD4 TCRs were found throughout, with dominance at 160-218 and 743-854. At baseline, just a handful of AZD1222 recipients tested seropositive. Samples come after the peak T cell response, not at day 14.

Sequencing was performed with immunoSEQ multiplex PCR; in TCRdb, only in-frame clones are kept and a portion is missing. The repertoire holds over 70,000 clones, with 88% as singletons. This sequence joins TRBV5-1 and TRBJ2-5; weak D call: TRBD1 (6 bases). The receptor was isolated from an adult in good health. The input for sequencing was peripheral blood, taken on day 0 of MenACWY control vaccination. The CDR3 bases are TGCGCCAGCTGTTTTTATGGACAGTTGGGGGAGACCCAGTACTTC. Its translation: CASCFYGQLGETQYF.